This passage covers 21 T cell receptor beta chains from one sample sequenced in a study of cytomegalovirus exposure and HLA in healthy donors. The table came from immunoSEQ multiplex PCR; TCRdb's copy has only in-frame clones and leaves some out. Of 150,000 to 200,000 clones listed, about 96% are singletons. Input material: PBMCs. All receptors come from a woman younger than 30 in good health and CMV-seronegative.

V is TRBV7-3 and J is TRBJ1-1, with D hard to call. V gave up 3 bases and J gave up 1 base, with 6 bases separating them. The germline gives CDR1 SGHTA, CDR2 FQGTGA. The CDR3 is 13 residues long. CDR3 nucleotides: TGTGCCAGCAGCTTGGAGGGGAACACTGAAGCTTTCTTT. Translating it yields CASSLEGNTEAFF. Full variable domain (missing parts from reference TRBV7-3 and TRBJ1-1): GAGVSQTPSNKVTEKGKYVELRCDPISGHTALYWYRQSLGQGPEFLIYFQGTGAADDSGLPNDRFFAVRPEGSVSTLKIQRTERGDSAVYLCASSLEGNTEAFFGQGTRLTVV.

CDR3 bases: TGCGCCAGCAGCTTGGGTGCCAGAAACTACGAGCAGTACTTC. It translates to CASSLGARNYEQYF. This sequence joins TRBV5-1 and TRBJ2-7; D not certain. This CDR3 has 14 residues. With 0 bases removed from V and 3 bases from J, the gap between germline ends came to 10 bases. CDR1 and CDR2 from the germline V gene are SGHRS and YFSETQ.

The chain couples TRBV5-4 to TRBJ2-7; the match to TRBD2 covers 9 bases. V dropped 4 bases and J dropped 2; count of bases not matched to a gene: 13. The CDR3 runs 17 residues. Germline CDR1 reads SGHNT; CDR2 reads YYREEE (reference sequence). CDR3 DNA sequence: TGTGCCAGCAGCACCCGGGGGTTGCGGGGGGGCCCCTACGAGCAGTACTTC. This encodes CASSTRGLRGGPYEQYF. Using reference TRBV5-4 and TRBJ2-7 for the parts outside the CDR3, the full variable domain is ETGVTQSPTHLIKTRGQQVTLRCSSQSGHNTVSWYQQALGQGPQFIFQYYREEENGRGNFPPRFSGLQFPNYSSELNVNALELDDSALYLCASSTRGLRGGPYEQYFGPGTRLTVT.

V usage is TRBV4-3 and J usage is TRBJ1-2, with 8 bases aligning to TRBD1. Germline trimming cut 0 bases from V and 5 bases from J; bases unmatched to any gene: 14. Germline CDR1 reads LGHNA; CDR2 reads YSLEER. The CDR3 has 18 amino acids. The CDR3 nucleotides read TGCGCCAGCAGCCAAGAGGGGGGTGATGGGCAGGGGGCGTATGGCTACACCTTC. Its translation is CASSQEGGDGQGAYGYTF.

The chain joins TRBV9 to TRBJ2-1; weak D call: TRBD2 (5 bases). There are 15 residues in the CDR3. Trimming took off 4 bases at V and 4 bases at J, with 15 bases between the two ends. Germline V gene sequence: CDR1 SGDLS, CDR2 YYNGEE. In DNA form, the CDR3 reads TGTGCCAGCAGCCCTTCCGGGATACCTTACAATGAGCAGTTCTTC. As protein: CASSPSGIPYNEQFF.

In the case of this clone: Germline and junction disagree at one end, which may indicate a read error. The J gene is TRBJ2-5, the V gene TRBV2; 11 bases are shared with TRBD2. CDR1 SNHLY and CDR2 FYNNEI come from the germline V gene. The CDR3 has 14 amino acids. The CDR3 nucleotides are TGTGCAAGCAGTTTAGCGGGGGGGCCAGAGACCCAGTACTTC. Amino acids: CASSLAGGPETQYF.

The genes are TRBV14 and TRBJ1-2; 7 nucleotides line up with TRBD1. CDR1 and CDR2 (germline): SGHDN, FVKESK. The trim removed 0 bases at V and 5 bases at J, leaving 9 bases unmatched. This CDR3 comprises 16 residues. Here the CDR3 DNA reads TGTGCCAGCAGCCAAGATCCCTCGCCAGGGGGATATGGCTACACCTTC. This encodes CASSQDPSPGGYGYTF.

The chain is built from TRBV18 and TRBJ1-5, with 8 positions matching TRBD1. The CDR3 covers 13 residues. Germline V lookup: CDR1 KGHSH, CDR2 LQKENI. The V segment lost 6 bases and the J segment 4 bases; nucleotides outside the gene matches: 2. DNA of the CDR3: TGTGCCAGCTCCCGACAGGGGAATCAGCCCCAGCATTTT. Translating gives CASSRQGNQPQHF. Full variable domain (remainder filled in from reference TRBV18 and TRBJ1-5): NAGVMQNPRHLVRRRGQEARLRCSPMKGHSHVYWYRQLPEEGLKFMVYLQKENIIDESGMPKERFSAEFPKEGPSILRIQQVVRGDSAAYFCASSRQGNQPQHFGDGTRLSIL.

This clone is a singleton in its sample. J is TRBJ1-2 and V is TRBV9; 9 bases fit TRBD1. V was pared by 4 bases and J by 13 bases, with 17 bases of the junction left unmatched. Germline CDR1 SGDLS, CDR2 YYNGEE. The CDR3 is 15 amino acids. CDR3 region: CASSPSLDRGRLATF. In DNA form, the CDR3 reads TGTGCCAGCAGCCCTTCACTGGACAGGGGCCGCCTGGCCACCTTC. Drawing the rest from reference TRBV9 and TRBJ1-2, the complete variable domain is DSGVTQTPKHLITATGQRVTLRCSPRSGDLSVYWYQQSLDQGLQFLIQYYNGEERAKGNILERFSAQQFPDLHSELNLSSLELGDSALYFCASSPSLDRGRLATFGSGTRLTVV.

This sequence joins TRBV5-6 and TRBJ2-5; 7 bases map to TRBD2. The CDR3 contains 13 residues. Germline CDR1 is SGHDT and CDR2 is YYEEEE. V trimming: 6 bases; J trimming: 2 bases; junction bases outside the gene matches: 4. The CDR3 nucleotides read TGTGCCAGCACCCTGGGGGGGCAAGAGACCCAGTACTTC. Amino acid sequence: CASTLGGQETQYF. Drawing the rest from reference TRBV5-6 and TRBJ2-5, the complete variable domain is DAGVTQSPTHLIKTRGQQVTLRCSPKSGHDTVSWYQQALGQGPQFIFQYYEEEERQRGNFPDRFSGHQFPNYSSELNVNALLLGDSALYLCASTLGGQETQYFGPGTRLLVL.

The chain uses TRBV2 and TRBJ1-4, with TRBD1 identical over 8 bases. V lost 2 bases, J lost 7 bases, and 6 bases stayed unmatched. The V gene's germline CDR1 is SNHLY and CDR2 FYNNEI. The CDR3 runs 15 residues. The CDR3 loop is CASSERTGTGEKLFF. The CDR3 nucleotides are TGTGCCAGCAGTGAAAGGACAGGGACGGGTGAAAAACTGTTTTTT.

J is TRBJ2-1 and V is TRBV6-7, with a weak D call TRBD1 (6 bases). TRBV6-7 is annotated as an ORF whose role is uncertain. Trimming took 6 bases from V and 7 from J, leaving 16 bases between them. The CDR3 length is 14 residues. The CDR3: CASRDRQVVNEQFF. CDR3 DNA: TGTGCCAGCAGAGATAGACAGGTCGTTAATGAGCAGTTCTTC.

The CDR3 DNA reads TGTGCCAGCAGTGAACGGGCAGGGGGCATCGCGGAGACCCAGTACTTC. Amino acid sequence: CASSERAGGIAETQYF. V and J are TRBV6-1 and TRBJ2-5; 8 bases map to TRBD1. The J segment lost 5 bases and the V segment lost 2 bases, leaving 10 bases of the junction unmatched. The CDR3 is 16 residues long. The germline V gene encodes CDR1 MNHNS and CDR2 SASEGT.

The chain has TRBV5-1 and TRBJ2-2; 7 positions match TRBD1. V shed 3 bases and J 2 bases; nucleotides not matched to a gene: 7. The CDR3 loop spans 16 amino acids. CDR1 and CDR2 from the germline V gene are SGHRS and YFSETQ. The CDR3 DNA reads as TGCGCCAGCAGCTCCACCGGGACAGCCAACACCGGGGAGCTGTTTTTT. It is translated as CASSSTGTANTGELFF.

The CDR3 DNA reads as TGTGCCAGCAGCGTAGAAGACAGCCCATGGGGTCAGCCCCAGCATTTT. Translated: CASSVEDSPWGQPQHF. The V and J genes are TRBV9 and TRBJ1-5; weak D call: TRBD1 (5 bases). V was cut by 0 bases and J by 6 bases, with 16 bases left in between. Germline V CDR1 and CDR2: SGDLS, YYNGEE. The CDR3 sequence is 16 residues long.

The chain joins TRBV14 to TRBJ2-1; 9 positions match TRBD2. Trimming at V came to 6 bases and at J to 5 bases, leaving 8 bases not matched to a gene. The germline gives CDR1 SGHDN, CDR2 FVKESK. This CDR3 comprises 15 residues. CDR3 sequence reads: CASSLGLAGNNEQFF. The CDR3 DNA follows: TGTGCCAGCAGTCTGGGGCTAGCGGGGAACAATGAGCAGTTCTTC.

The chain has TRBV19 and TRBJ1-1; D is uncertain. Trimming removed 5 bases at V and 5 bases at J, with 9 bases between. This CDR3 is built from 12 residues. Germline-derived CDR1 and CDR2 are LNHDA and SQIVND (reference sequence). As DNA, the CDR3 is TGTGCCAGTAGTCGGGAACAGACTGAAGCTTTCTTT. Translated: CASSREQTEAFF.

V usage is TRBV2 and J usage is TRBJ1-2, with 7 bases matching TRBD1. Germline V gene sequence: CDR1 SNHLY, CDR2 FYNNEI. With 4 bases clipped from V and 4 bases from J, the junction kept 3 bases outside the gene matches. This CDR3 is built from 13 residues. In nucleotides, the CDR3 is TGTGCCAGCAGTGGGGACAGTTTCTATGGCTACACCTTC. Protein product: CASSGDSFYGYTF.

V is TRBV27 and J is TRBJ2-5; a possible D gene is TRBD1 (5 bases). V was clipped by 3 bases and J by 3 bases, with 14 bases between them. The CDR3 spans 15 residues. The germline gives CDR1 MNHEY, CDR2 SMNVEV (reference sequence). CDR3: CASSFQGRREETQYF. The CDR3 DNA reads TGTGCCAGCAGTTTCCAGGGTCGTAGGGAAGAGACCCAGTACTTC.

The chain employs TRBV2 and TRBJ2-5; TRBD2 is a possible D gene (5 bases). The germline V gene encodes CDR1 SNHLY and CDR2 FYNNEI. Trimming pared 1 base from V and 5 bases from J, leaving 14 bases between. This CDR3 has 15 amino acids. CDR3: CASSEGLPIKETQYF. In DNA, the CDR3 is TGTGCCAGCAGTGAAGGACTACCAATAAAGGAGACCCAGTACTTC.

The V gene is TRBV19, the J gene TRBJ1-2, with a weak D call TRBD1 (6 bases). Trimming stripped 5 bases from V and 7 bases from J, with 11 bases between. Per the germline V gene, CDR1 is LNHDA and CDR2 is SQIVND (reference sequence). The CDR3 has 12 residues. The CDR3 DNA reads as TGTGCCAGTAGTCACCGACAGGCTGGCTACACCTTC. Translated: CASSHRQAGYTF.